This T cell receptor beta chain was documented in a study of cytomegalovirus exposure and HLA in healthy donors. Trimming shortened V by 3 bases and J by 2 bases, and 19 bases separated the two germline ends. Germline V CDR1 and CDR2: SGHNT, YYREEE (reference sequence). CDR3 size: 17 residues. The primer mix had 60 Vbeta and 13 Jbeta primers. Only in-frame clones appear in the TCRdb table, and some are missing; sequencing was by immunoSEQ multiplex PCR. The sample yields roughly 120,000 clones, around 83% seen once. About this clone itself: Its antigen remains unknown.

Study observations and caveats: The study designated around 150 TCR beta chains cytomegalovirus-associated.

The material sequenced was PBMCs. This TCR was recovered from a man younger than 45 in good health and CMV-seropositive. The chain combines TRBV5-4 with TRBJ2-3, with D perhaps matching TRBD2 (7 bases). The DNA of the CDR3 is TGTGCCAGCAGCTCGACGGGGGTCCGGGGGGCCACAGATACGCAGTATTTT. Its protein is CASSSTGVRGATDTQYF.